This is a list of T cell receptor beta chains from one sample in a study of human T cells and chemical hapten exposure. TCRdb passed the RACE reads through MiXCR, listing each CDR3 protein once. The table includes tens of thousands of distinct CDR3 sequences, approximately 10% detected once. Sequenced here: whole blood, sampled in connection with sensitization to the hapten diphenylcyclopropenone (DPC). All receptors come from a woman aged 60-70 years with alopecia areata. Some clones in this sample may be carry-over from other donors' samples. The CDR3 runs from the conserved cysteine through the conserved F or W. D genes are given only for firm matches. Size values are once, few and many counts, or a class for expanded clones, and some rows have none.

CDR3 length,V gene,clone size,J gene,D gene,CDR3 DNA,CDR3 protein
14,TRBV12-3/TRBV12-4,.,TRBJ1-2,.,TGTGCCAGCATTAAAAGGGGAGCTAACTATGGCTACACCTTC,CASIKRGANYGYTF
13,TRBV20-1,.,TRBJ1-3,.,TGCAGTGCTAGGCCGGGGCTGGGAAACACCATATATTTT,CSARPGLGNTIYF
14,TRBV20-1,few,TRBJ2-1,TRBD1,TGCAGTGCTAGAGATCCGACAGGGCCAAATGAGCAGTTCTTC,CSARDPTGPNEQFF
17,TRBV29-1,few,TRBJ2-4,.,TGCAGTGCCCGTGTCAGGGCCGCTTCTCTAGCCAAAAACATTCAGTACTTC,CSARVRAASLAKNIQYF
14,TRBV21-1,.,TRBJ1-1,.,TGTGCCAGCACCCTGGAACCACCGAACACTGAAGCTTTCTTT,CASTLEPPNTEAFF
15,TRBV20-1,few,TRBJ2-3,TRBD2,TGCAGTGCTAGAGCGGCGGGGGGCACGTCAGATACGCAGTATTTT,CSARAAGGTSDTQYF
12,TRBV5-1,.,TRBJ1-1,.,TGCGCCAGCAGCTTGAGCCGGACCGAAGCTTTCTTT,CASSLSRTEAFF
12,TRBV10-3,many,TRBJ2-3,.,TGTGCCATCAGTGTTTTTTCAGATACGCAGTATTTT,CAISVFSDTQYF
15,TRBV19,few,TRBJ2-7,.,TGTGCCAGTACTCACGGACCAGGACAGTCCTACGAGCAGTACTTC,CASTHGPGQSYEQYF
13,TRBV5-1,many,TRBJ2-4,.,TGCGCCAGCAGCTCTGGACAGGGAGGGGAAAAGTACTTC,CASSSGQGGEKYF
15,TRBV6-5,few,TRBJ2-3,.,TGTGCCAGCAGTTACTCCCAGGGGAGCACAGATACGCAGTATTTT,CASSYSQGSTDTQYF
17,TRBV11-2,many,TRBJ2-3,TRBD1,TGTGCCAGCAGGCTAGGACCCGACAGGGGGCTCGGAGATACGCAGTATTTT,CASRLGPDRGLGDTQYF
15,TRBV12-3/TRBV12-4,few,TRBJ1-1,TRBD1,TGTGCCAGCAGCCGGACAGGAGCGATGAACACTGAAGCTTTCTTT,CASSRTGAMNTEAFF
17,TRBV25-1,.,TRBJ2-1,TRBD1,TGTGCCAGCAGTGCCCAGACCCGGGACAGGTCATACAATGAGCAGTTCTTC,CASSAQTRDRSYNEQFF
12,TRBV6-9,many,TRBJ2-3,.,TGTGCCAGCATGCCTTTACGTCGTACGCAGTATTTT,CASMPLRRTQYF
13,TRBV4-1,.,TRBJ2-4,TRBD2,TGCGCCAGCAGCCAAGTGGGAGCGGGGGGCAGGGACTTC,CASSQVGAGGRDF
18,TRBV14,many,TRBJ1-1,.,TGTGCCAGCAGCCAAGATCGGGATTGGCGAAAGTCCCACACTGAAGCTTTCTTT,CASSQDRDWRKSHTEAFF
14,TRBV7-6,many,TRBJ1-5,.,TGTGCCAGCAGCTTATTTGTGGGCAATCAGCCCCAGCATTTT,CASSLFVGNQPQHF
15,TRBV5-8,.,TRBJ1-3,.,TGTGCCAGCAGCTTTGACAGCAGCTCTGGAAACACCATATATTTT,CASSFDSSSGNTIYF
15,TRBV12-3/TRBV12-4,.,TRBJ2-7,.,TGTGCCAGCAGTTTTAGCAACCGAGGAACCTACGAGCAGTACTTC,CASSFSNRGTYEQYF
12,TRBV30,many,TRBJ2-7,TRBD1,TGTGCCTGGGGACAGGGACCCTACGAGCAGTACTTC,CAWGQGPYEQYF
14,TRBV6-5,few,TRBJ2-5,TRBD1,TGTGCCAGCAGACGAGGACAGGGCCAAGAGACCCAGTACTTC,CASRRGQGQETQYF
16,TRBV6-1,.,TRBJ1-2,.,TGTGCCAGCAGTGAATACGACAGCGTCCTCACCTATGGCTACACCTTC,CASSEYDSVLTYGYTF
16,TRBV4-2,few,TRBJ2-3,.,TGTGCCAGCAGCCAAGTTTCGGCGGGGGCCAAAGGAACGCAGTATTTT,CASSQVSAGAKGTQYF
14,TRBV11-2,.,TRBJ2-7,TRBD2,TGTGCCAGCAGCCGACTAGCGGGGACCTACGAGCAGTACTTC,CASSRLAGTYEQYF
16,TRBV10-3,few,TRBJ1-1,.,TGTGCCATCAGTGAGTCTATCGGGTCCATGAACACTGAAGCTTTCTTT,CAISESIGSMNTEAFF
17,TRBV4-2,few,TRBJ1-6,.,TGTGCCAGCAGCCAAGAAGTAAGGGGACACCAAAATTCACCCCTCCACTTT,CASSQEVRGHQNSPLHF
14,TRBV19,many,TRBJ2-7,.,TGTGCCAGTAGTATAGATCAGGGCCCCTACGAGCAGTACTTC,CASSIDQGPYEQYF
13,TRBV27,.,TRBJ1-4,.,TGTGCCAGTAAGCCCGGGGCTGGAGAAAAACTGTTTTTT,CASKPGAGEKLFF
17,TRBV5-1,many,TRBJ1-3,.,TGCGCCAGCAGCACAACAGGTCTTGGTAACCCTGGAAACACCATATATTTT,CASSTTGLGNPGNTIYF
15,TRBV28,.,TRBJ2-7,.,TGTGCCAGCAGTTTAAGCGGGACAGGCCTCGCGGAGCAGTACTTC,CASSLSGTGLAEQYF
15,TRBV2,few,TRBJ2-1,TRBD1,TGTGCCAGCATTAGTAGGACAGGGCTGTCTAATGAGCAGTTCTTC,CASISRTGLSNEQFF
15,TRBV7-2,many,TRBJ2-7,TRBD2,TGTGCCAGCAGCTCCTCTAGCGGGGGGGCATACGAGCAGTACTTC,CASSSSSGGAYEQYF
16,TRBV7-6,few,TRBJ2-2,.,TGTGCCAGCAGCTTAGTGTTGGGGTCGAACACCGGGGAGCTGTTTTTT,CASSLVLGSNTGELFF
14,TRBV20-1,.,TRBJ2-7,TRBD1,TGCAGTGCACAAACAGGACAGGGGGGCAACGAGCAGTACTTC,CSAQTGQGGNEQYF
16,TRBV14,few,TRBJ1-4,.,TGTGCCAGCAGCCCCACTATGGGGGCTGGGAATGAAAAACTGTTTTTT,CASSPTMGAGNEKLFF
15,TRBV25-1,many,TRBJ2-3,.,TGTGCCAGCAGTTCATATGAGACTAGCACAGATACGCAGTATTTT,CASSSYETSTDTQYF
15,TRBV7-2,once,TRBJ1-5,.,TGTGCCAGCAGCCCTGGTCATAATAGCAATCAGCCCCAGCATTTT,CASSPGHNSNQPQHF
15,TRBV27,few,TRBJ1-4,.,TGTGCCAGCAGTTTGCGGGTTGCAACTAATGAAAAACTGTTTTTT,CASSLRVATNEKLFF
15,TRBV6-1,many,TRBJ2-7,TRBD1,TGTGCCAGCAGGCCGGGGACAGGGAGTTCCTACGAGCAGTACTTC,CASRPGTGSSYEQYF
12,TRBV20-1,few,TRBJ1-5,.,TGCAGTGCTAGAGACACGGGTCAGCCCCAGCATTTT,CSARDTGQPQHF
14,TRBV15,.,TRBJ1-6,.,TGTGCCACCAGCAGAGGCACCTCTAATTCACCCCTCCACTTT,CATSRGTSNSPLHF
14,TRBV18,few,TRBJ1-2,.,TGTGCCAGCTCACCACCCGGGCCCAACTATGGCTACACCTTC,CASSPPGPNYGYTF
10,TRBV2,many,TRBJ1-1,.,TGTGCCAGCAGCTCGGGACAAGCTTTCTTT,CASSSGQAFF